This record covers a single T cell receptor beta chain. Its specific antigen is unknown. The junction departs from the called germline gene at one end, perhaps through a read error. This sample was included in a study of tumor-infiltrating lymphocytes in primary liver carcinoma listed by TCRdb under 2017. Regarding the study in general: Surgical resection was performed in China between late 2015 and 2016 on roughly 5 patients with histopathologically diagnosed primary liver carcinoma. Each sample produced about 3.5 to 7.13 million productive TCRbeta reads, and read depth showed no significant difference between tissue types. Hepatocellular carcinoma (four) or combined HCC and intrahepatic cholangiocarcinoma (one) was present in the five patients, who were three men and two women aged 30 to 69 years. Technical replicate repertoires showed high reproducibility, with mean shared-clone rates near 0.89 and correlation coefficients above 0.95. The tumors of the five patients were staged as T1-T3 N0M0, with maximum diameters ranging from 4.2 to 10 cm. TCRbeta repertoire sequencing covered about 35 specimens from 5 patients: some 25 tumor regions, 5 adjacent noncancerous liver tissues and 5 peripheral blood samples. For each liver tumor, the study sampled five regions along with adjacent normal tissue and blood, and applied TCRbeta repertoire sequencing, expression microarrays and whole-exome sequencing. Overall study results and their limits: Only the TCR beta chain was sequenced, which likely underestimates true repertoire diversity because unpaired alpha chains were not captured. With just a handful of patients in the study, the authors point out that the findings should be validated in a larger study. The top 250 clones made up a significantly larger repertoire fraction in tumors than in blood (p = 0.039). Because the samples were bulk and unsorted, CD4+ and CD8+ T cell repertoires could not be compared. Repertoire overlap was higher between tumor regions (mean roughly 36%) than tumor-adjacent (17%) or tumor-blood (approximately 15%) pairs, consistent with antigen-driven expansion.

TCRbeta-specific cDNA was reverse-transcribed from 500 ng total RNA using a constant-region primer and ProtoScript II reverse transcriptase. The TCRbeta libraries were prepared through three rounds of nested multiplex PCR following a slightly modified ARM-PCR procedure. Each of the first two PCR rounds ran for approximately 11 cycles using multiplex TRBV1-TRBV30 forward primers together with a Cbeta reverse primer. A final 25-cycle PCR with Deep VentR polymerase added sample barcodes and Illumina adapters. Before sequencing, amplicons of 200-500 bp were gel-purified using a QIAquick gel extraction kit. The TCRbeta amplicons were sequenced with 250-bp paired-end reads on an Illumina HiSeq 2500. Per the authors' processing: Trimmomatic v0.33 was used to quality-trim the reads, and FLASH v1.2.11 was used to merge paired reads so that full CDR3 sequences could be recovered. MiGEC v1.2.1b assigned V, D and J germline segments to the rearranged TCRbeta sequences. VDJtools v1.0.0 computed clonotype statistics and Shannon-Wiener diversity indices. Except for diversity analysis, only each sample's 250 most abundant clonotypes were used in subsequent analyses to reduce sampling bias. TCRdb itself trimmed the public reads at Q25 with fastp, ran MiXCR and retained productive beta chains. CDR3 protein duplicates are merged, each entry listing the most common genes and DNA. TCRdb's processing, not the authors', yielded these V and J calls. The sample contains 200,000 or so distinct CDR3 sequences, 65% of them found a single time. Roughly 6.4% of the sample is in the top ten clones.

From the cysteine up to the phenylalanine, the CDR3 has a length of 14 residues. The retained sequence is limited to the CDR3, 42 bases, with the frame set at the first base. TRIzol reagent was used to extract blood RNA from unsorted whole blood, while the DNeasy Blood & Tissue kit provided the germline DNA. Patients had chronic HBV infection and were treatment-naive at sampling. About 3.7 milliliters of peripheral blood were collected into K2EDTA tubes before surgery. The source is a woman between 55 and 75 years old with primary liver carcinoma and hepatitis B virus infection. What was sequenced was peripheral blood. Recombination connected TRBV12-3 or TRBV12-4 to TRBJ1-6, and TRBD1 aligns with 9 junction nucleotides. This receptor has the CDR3 CANSPTGGGSPLHF. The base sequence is TGTGCCAACAGTCCGACAGGGGGTGGTTCACCCCTCCACTTT.